Below, 9 T cell receptor beta chains from the same sample are listed, as sequenced in a study of T cells after posttransplantation cyclophosphamide. A marrow graft followed busulfan-fludarabine conditioning, with cyclophosphamide on days +3 and +4. The data were produced by immunoSEQ multiplex PCR, yet TCRdb's version contains in-frame clones alone and is incomplete. The table lists about 36,000 clones, around 80% of them singletons, with 6.5% to 9.5% in the top ten. The sample was CD4+ T cells sorted from blood, taken about 1,900 days after a stem cell transplant with posttransplant cyclophosphamide. The receptors come from a female patient in her forties or fifties who received an allogeneic stem cell transplant from a related donor, was CMV-positive, and had no GVHD. Some T cells may be supplied by the graft donor.

The chain couples TRBV5-1 to TRBJ1-1, with D unclear. Germline values: CDR1 SGHRS, CDR2 YFSETQ. Trimming left V 0 bases short and J 1 base short, with 10 bases between. The CDR3 has 15 amino acids. DNA of the CDR3: TGCGCCAGCAGCTTGGAAGTACAGACGAACACTGAAGCTTTCTTT. Translated, it gives CASSLEVQTNTEAFF.

The genes are TRBV9 and TRBJ2-5; D may be TRBD1 (6 bases). The CDR3 runs to 14 residues. CDR1 is SGDLS, CDR2 YYNGEE, per germline. The V end was cut by 0 bases, the J end by 4 bases, with 10 bases between. CDR3: CASSVVEGGETQYF. CDR3 DNA sequence: TGTGCCAGCAGCGTAGTTGAAGGGGGAGAGACCCAGTACTTC.

The chain carries TRBV28 and TRBJ1-5; TRBD1 agrees at 8 bases. Germline V gene lookup returns CDR1 MDHEN and CDR2 SYDVKM. V was clipped by 5 bases and J by 4 bases; unmatched bases: 4. The CDR3 runs 14 residues. The CDR3: CASSLGQGNQPQHF. The CDR3 bases are TGTGCCAGCAGTCTAGGACAGGGTAATCAGCCCCAGCATTTT. Supplemented by reference TRBV28 and TRBJ1-5, the full variable domain reads DVKVTQSSRYLVKRTGEKVFLECVQDMDHENMFWYRQDPGLGLRLIYFSYDVKMKEKGDIPEGYSVSREKKERFSLILESASTNQTSMYLCASSLGQGNQPQHFGDGTRLSIL.

This clone was recorded only once. V usage is TRBV4-1 and J usage is TRBJ2-3; TRBD2 matches 8 bases. The CDR3 totals 17 residues. V lost 0 bases, J lost 3 bases, and 8 bases stayed unmatched. The germline CDR1 and CDR2 sequences are MGHRA and YSYEKL. As DNA, the CDR3 is TGCGCCAGCAGCCAAGAATTCCCTAGCGGGTTAACAGATACGCAGTATTTT. This gives the protein CASSQEFPSGLTDTQYF.

V is TRBV11-1 and J is TRBJ2-5, with unresolved D. Trimming cost V 2 bases and J 0 bases, with 16 bases left between them. The CDR3 has 17 residues. Germline values: CDR1 SGHAT, CDR2 FQDESV (reference sequence). The CDR3 spells CASSLSQLSRDQETQYF. The CDR3 DNA follows: TGTGCCAGCAGCTTATCCCAATTGAGCCGAGACCAAGAGACCCAGTACTTC.

The chain is built from TRBV9 and TRBJ1-2; the match to TRBD1 covers 8 bases. In germline, CDR1 is SGDLS, CDR2 YYNGEE. The length of the CDR3 is 13 residues. Germline trimming cut 4 bases from V and 8 bases from J; bases unmatched to any gene: 7. The CDR3: CASSPTGGRGYTF. Here the CDR3 DNA reads TGTGCCAGCAGCCCTACAGGGGGGCGCGGCTACACCTTC.

This sequence joins TRBV29-1 and TRBJ1-2; 10 bases are a match to TRBD1. CDR1 is SQVTM and CDR2 is ANQGSEA in the germline V gene. The V and J ends lost 5 bases and 3 bases, in that order; junction bases with no gene match: 3. The CDR3 is 13 residues long. The CDR3 is CSVRDRGYYGYTF. The DNA of the CDR3 is TGCAGCGTTCGGGACAGGGGCTACTATGGCTACACCTTC.

The chain combines TRBV5-4 with TRBJ1-1; D uncertain. The CDR3 consists of 13 residues. V lost 4 bases, J lost 1 base, and 8 bases lay in between. Germline loops: CDR1 SGHNT, CDR2 YYREEE (reference sequence). CDR3 bases: TGTGCCAGCAGCAGGGCGGGGAACACTGAAGCTTTCTTT. Protein sequence: CASSRAGNTEAFF.

J is TRBJ2-2 and V is TRBV11-1; TRBD1 agrees at 11 bases. The junction had 0 bases not matched to a gene; V was cut back by 8 bases and J by 4 bases. CDR1 is SGHAT and CDR2 is FQDESV in the germline V gene (reference sequence). This CDR3 has 13 amino acids. CDR3 loop: CASGTGGTGELFF. CDR3 sequence (DNA): TGTGCCAGCGGGACAGGGGGCACCGGGGAGCTGTTTTTT. The whole variable domain, filled in from reference TRBV11-1 and TRBJ2-2, reads EAEVAQSPRYKITEKSQAVAFWCDPISGHATLYWYRQILGQGPELLVQFQDESVVDDSQLPKDRFSAERLKGVDSTLKIQPAELGDSAMYLCASGTGGTGELFFGEGSRLTVL.